These T cell receptor beta chains were read from a single sample in a study of CD8 T cell repertoires and HIV-1 epitope variants. TCRdb's copy holds only in-frame clones and misses some; the assay was immunoSEQ multiplex PCR. Of under 100,000 clones listed, roughly 81% are singletons. Sequenced material: uncultured baseline CD8+ T cells from peripheral blood mononuclear cells (PBMCs). These receptors were taken from a male donor with HIV. The CDR3 runs from the conserved cysteine through the conserved F or W. Fields, in order: clone size, V gene, J gene, D gene, CDR3 protein, CDR3 DNA. The D gene is left open where the match is weak. Clone sizes are given selectively: once, few, many, or a class where the clone is expanded.

clone size: NA; V gene: TRBV6-6; J gene: TRBJ2-5; D gene: NA; CDR3 protein: CASSKDSQETQYF; CDR3 DNA: TGTGCCAGCAGTAAGGACAGCCAAGAGACCCAGTACTTC
clone size: NA; V gene: TRBV28; J gene: TRBJ2-3; D gene: NA; CDR3 protein: CASSLGGEPTDTQYF; CDR3 DNA: TGTGCCAGCAGTTTAGGCGGGGAGCCGACAGATACGCAGTATTTT
clone size: NA; V gene: TRBV28; J gene: TRBJ1-4; D gene: NA; CDR3 protein: CASTRRSMNEKLFF; CDR3 DNA: TGTGCCAGCACCCGGCGGTCAATGAATGAAAAACTGTTTTTT
clone size: NA; V gene: TRBV5-6; J gene: TRBJ2-3; D gene: NA; CDR3 protein: CASSWTGHSISTDTQYF; CDR3 DNA: TGTGCCAGCAGCTGGACGGGACACTCGATCAGCACAGATACGCAGTATTTT
clone size: NA; V gene: TRBV28; J gene: TRBJ2-5; D gene: NA; CDR3 protein: CASLGGPARETQYF; CDR3 DNA: TGTGCCAGCCTTGGGGGACCGGCCAGGGAGACCCAGTACTTC
clone size: NA; V gene: TRBV5-1; J gene: TRBJ2-7; D gene: TRBD1; CDR3 protein: CASTSGTGSYEQYF; CDR3 DNA: TGCGCCAGCACCTCCGGGACAGGCTCCTACGAGCAGTACTTC
clone size: NA; V gene: TRBV7-2; J gene: TRBJ2-7; D gene: NA; CDR3 protein: CASSLRTLGPYEQYF; CDR3 DNA: TGTGCCAGCAGCTTACGGACTCTGGGGCCCTACGAGCAGTACTTC
clone size: once; V gene: TRBV5-4; J gene: TRBJ1-1; D gene: NA; CDR3 protein: CASSHWRRWDTEAFF; CDR3 DNA: TGTGCCAGCAGCCATTGGAGGCGTTGGGACACTGAAGCTTTCTTT
clone size: NA; V gene: TRBV4-1; J gene: TRBJ1-1; D gene: NA; CDR3 protein: CASSHHTGKGNTEAFF; CDR3 DNA: TGCGCCAGCAGCCACCATACAGGGAAGGGGAACACTGAAGCTTTCTTT
clone size: NA; V gene: TRBV19; J gene: TRBJ1-5; D gene: TRBD1; CDR3 protein: CASTLTGGWLGNQPQHF; CDR3 DNA: TGTGCCAGTACCCTAACAGGGGGATGGCTGGGCAATCAGCCCCAGCATTTT
clone size: once; V gene: TRBV30; J gene: TRBJ1-5; D gene: TRBD1; CDR3 protein: CAWTLGTGGNQPQHF; CDR3 DNA: TGTGCCTGGACCTTGGGGACAGGGGGGAATCAGCCCCAGCATTTT
clone size: NA; V gene: TRBV5-1; J gene: TRBJ2-2; D gene: TRBD1; CDR3 protein: CASSLVGQVNTGELFF; CDR3 DNA: TGCGCCAGCAGCTTGGTAGGACAGGTGAACACCGGGGAGCTGTTTTTT
clone size: NA; V gene: TRBV10-2; J gene: TRBJ2-5; D gene: NA; CDR3 protein: CASSPTSLQETQYF; CDR3 DNA: TGCGCCAGCAGCCCTACTAGCCTCCAAGAGACCCAGTACTTC
clone size: NA; V gene: TRBV14; J gene: TRBJ1-6; D gene: NA; CDR3 protein: CASSSNSPLHF; CDR3 DNA: TGTGCCAGCAGCTCAAATTCACCCCTCCACTTT
clone size: once; V gene: TRBV6-6; J gene: TRBJ2-3; D gene: TRBD1; CDR3 protein: CASGGGQGTDTQYF; CDR3 DNA: TGTGCCAGCGGGGGAGGACAGGGTACAGATACGCAGTATTTT
clone size: NA; V gene: TRBV4-2; J gene: TRBJ1-4; D gene: NA; CDR3 protein: CASSQDISAGLNEKLFF; CDR3 DNA: TGTGCCAGCAGCCAAGACATCAGCGCAGGGCTGAATGAAAAACTGTTTTTT
clone size: NA; V gene: TRBV6-5; J gene: TRBJ2-4; D gene: TRBD2; CDR3 protein: CASSRGLANIQYF; CDR3 DNA: TGTGCCAGCAGTAGGGGACTAGCGAACATTCAGTACTTC
clone size: NA; V gene: TRBV7-2; J gene: TRBJ2-4; D gene: NA; CDR3 protein: CASSLEGMPGTKNIQYF; CDR3 DNA: TGTGCCAGCAGCTTAGAAGGCATGCCAGGTACCAAAAACATTCAGTACTTC
clone size: NA; V gene: TRBV19; J gene: TRBJ2-7; D gene: TRBD1; CDR3 protein: CASSTSDRVYEQYF; CDR3 DNA: TGTGCCAGTAGTACCTCGGACAGGGTCTACGAGCAGTACTTC
clone size: NA; V gene: TRBV28; J gene: TRBJ1-2; D gene: NA; CDR3 protein: CASRFRDGNYGYTF; CDR3 DNA: TGTGCCAGCAGGTTCCGGGACGGCAACTATGGCTACACCTTC
clone size: NA; V gene: TRBV9; J gene: TRBJ2-2; D gene: TRBD1; CDR3 protein: CASSAGTGGIGPGELFF; CDR3 DNA: TGTGCCAGCAGCGCAGGGACAGGGGGCATCGGGCCCGGGGAGCTGTTTTTT
clone size: NA; V gene: TRBV4-3; J gene: TRBJ2-1; D gene: NA; CDR3 protein: CASSQVGRGAGNEQFF; CDR3 DNA: TGCGCCAGCAGCCAAGTGGGACGGGGGGCTGGCAATGAGCAGTTCTTC
clone size: few; V gene: TRBV27; J gene: TRBJ2-1; D gene: NA; CDR3 protein: CASSQGPGVYNEQFF; CDR3 DNA: TGTGCCAGCAGCCAGGGCCCGGGGGTTTACAATGAGCAGTTCTTC
clone size: NA; V gene: TRBV5-1; J gene: TRBJ2-6; D gene: NA; CDR3 protein: CASSLVGGANVLTF; CDR3 DNA: TGCGCCAGCAGCTTGGTTGGTGGGGCCAACGTCCTGACTTTC
clone size: NA; V gene: TRBV5-1; J gene: TRBJ2-6; D gene: TRBD2; CDR3 protein: CASSLGGSTGANVLTF; CDR3 DNA: TGCGCCAGCAGCTTGGGCGGGAGTACTGGGGCCAACGTCCTGACTTTC
clone size: once; V gene: TRBV18; J gene: TRBJ2-5; D gene: NA; CDR3 protein: CASARDVGETQYF; CDR3 DNA: TGTGCCAGCGCGCGGGATGTGGGGGAGACCCAGTACTTC
clone size: few; V gene: TRBV10-3; J gene: TRBJ2-7; D gene: NA; CDR3 protein: CAISEDRWGPQYF; CDR3 DNA: TGTGCCATCAGTGAGGATCGCTGGGGACCGCAATACTTC
clone size: NA; V gene: TRBV5-6; J gene: TRBJ1-2; D gene: NA; CDR3 protein: CASSPGTFYGYTF; CDR3 DNA: TGTGCCAGCAGCCCCGGGACCTTCTATGGCTACACCTTC
clone size: NA; V gene: TRBV7-9; J gene: TRBJ2-7; D gene: TRBD1; CDR3 protein: CASSQRTGQYEQYF; CDR3 DNA: TGTGCCAGCAGCCAGAGGACGGGACAGTACGAGCAGTACTTC
clone size: NA; V gene: TRBV5-1; J gene: TRBJ1-3; D gene: NA; CDR3 protein: CASSLGAGNTIYF; CDR3 DNA: TGCGCCAGCAGCTTAGGGGCTGGAAACACCATATATTTT
clone size: few; V gene: TRBV5-3; J gene: TRBJ2-7; D gene: TRBD2; CDR3 protein: CARALRRAGGRTYEQYF; CDR3 DNA: TGTGCCAGAGCCCTACGGAGAGCGGGGGGCCGTACCTACGAGCAGTACTTC
clone size: NA; V gene: TRBV27; J gene: TRBJ1-2; D gene: NA; CDR3 protein: CASGVGLGNRGYTF; CDR3 DNA: TGTGCCAGCGGGGTGGGGTTGGGGAATCGGGGCTACACCTTC
clone size: NA; V gene: TRBV10-1; J gene: TRBJ2-3; D gene: TRBD2; CDR3 protein: CASTPNPSGDTQYF; CDR3 DNA: TGCGCCAGCACCCCTAACCCTAGCGGAGATACGCAGTATTTT
clone size: NA; V gene: TRBV18; J gene: TRBJ1-2; D gene: NA; CDR3 protein: CASSPEDRYYGYTF; CDR3 DNA: TGTGCCAGCTCACCCGAGGATCGGTACTATGGCTACACCTTC
clone size: few; V gene: TRBV5-1; J gene: TRBJ2-3; D gene: TRBD2; CDR3 protein: CASSPPSSGETDTQYF; CDR3 DNA: TGCGCCAGCAGCCCACCCTCTAGCGGGGAGACAGATACGCAGTATTTT
clone size: NA; V gene: TRBV7-9; J gene: TRBJ1-2; D gene: TRBD1; CDR3 protein: CASSPGQARNYGYTF; CDR3 DNA: TGTGCCAGCAGCCCCGGACAGGCCCGCAACTATGGCTACACCTTC
clone size: NA; V gene: TRBV27; J gene: TRBJ2-3; D gene: NA; CDR3 protein: CASSLESGRSSTQYF; CDR3 DNA: TGTGCCAGCAGTTTAGAGAGCGGGCGGTCTTCAACGCAGTATTTT
clone size: NA; V gene: TRBV27; J gene: TRBJ2-7; D gene: TRBD2; CDR3 protein: CARRQASGAYEQYF; CDR3 DNA: TGTGCCAGGCGGCAGGCTAGCGGGGCATACGAGCAGTACTTC
clone size: few; V gene: TRBV28; J gene: TRBJ1-6; D gene: NA; CDR3 protein: CAISRGSPLHF; CDR3 DNA: TGTGCCATTTCTAGGGGTTCACCCCTCCACTTT
clone size: once; V gene: TRBV18; J gene: TRBJ2-5; D gene: TRBD1; CDR3 protein: CASSAAGTGGGETQYF; CDR3 DNA: TGTGCCAGCTCAGCCGCCGGGACAGGGGGCGGAGAGACCCAGTACTTC
clone size: NA; V gene: TRBV7-7; J gene: TRBJ2-3; D gene: NA; CDR3 protein: CASSLENRPDTQYF; CDR3 DNA: TGTGCCAGCAGCTTAGAAAATCGACCAGATACGCAGTATTTT
clone size: NA; V gene: TRBV4-3; J gene: TRBJ1-6; D gene: TRBD1; CDR3 protein: CASSQQGARSSPLHF; CDR3 DNA: TGCGCCAGCAGCCAACAGGGGGCGAGGTCTTCACCCCTCCACTTT
clone size: NA; V gene: TRBV11-2; J gene: TRBJ2-1; D gene: TRBD1; CDR3 protein: CASSSDRFGDEQFF; CDR3 DNA: TGTGCCAGCAGCTCGGACAGGTTCGGGGATGAGCAGTTCTTC
clone size: NA; V gene: TRBV28; J gene: TRBJ2-7; D gene: TRBD1; CDR3 protein: CASSSPDRGGSEQYF; CDR3 DNA: TGTGCCAGCAGTTCTCCGGACAGGGGTGGATCCGAGCAGTACTTC
clone size: NA; V gene: TRBV7-6; J gene: TRBJ2-1; D gene: NA; CDR3 protein: CASSSNYNEQFF; CDR3 DNA: TGTGCCAGCAGCTCTAACTACAATGAGCAGTTCTTC
clone size: medium-sized; V gene: TRBV7-8; J gene: TRBJ2-6; D gene: NA; CDR3 protein: CASSLSPGANVLTF; CDR3 DNA: TGTGCCAGCAGCTTAAGCCCAGGGGCCAACGTCCTGACTTTC
clone size: NA; V gene: TRBV6-5; J gene: TRBJ1-1; D gene: NA; CDR3 protein: CASSYSGTPSDTEAFF; CDR3 DNA: TGTGCCAGCAGTTACTCGGGGACCCCGTCGGATACTGAAGCTTTCTTT